This TCR beta chain was captured in a study of blood T cells in healthy people across ages. For the second PCR, which ran for about 7 to 11 cycles, a sample-barcoded 5' primer and a J-beta primer mix were used. TCRdb re-analysed the 5' RACE reads in MiXCR, keeping a single row per CDR3 protein. The sample holds 730,000 or so distinct CDR3 sequences; 43% are singletons and the top ten take 20% to 25%. With 5 bases clipped from V and 4 bases from J, the junction kept 11 bases outside the gene matches. Germline CDR1 reads PRHDT; CDR2 reads FYEKMQ (reference sequence). The length of the CDR3 is 16 residues.

The chain carries TRBV13 and TRBJ2-7, with 10 bases matching TRBD1. The clonotype was recovered from a woman in her sixties or seventies in good health. Sequenced sample: blood. The CDR3 is CASSQAAGQGFYEQYF. The CDR3 DNA reads as TGTGCCAGCAGCCAGGCCGCGGGACAGGGGTTTTACGAGCAGTACTTC.